This T cell receptor beta chain was captured in a study of early T cells in non-severe SARS-CoV-2 infection. Study conclusions and caveats: Matching results from VDJdb favored anti-spike CD8 responses, leaving private and CD4 specificities undetected.

This clonotype was detected many times. What it binds is unknown. cDNA molecules, individually, were tagged with unique molecular identifiers. TCRdb reprocessed the 5' RACE reads via MiXCR and lists one record per CDR3 protein. The sample yields over 30,000 distinct CDR3 sequences, about 4.3% seen once. The CDR3 has 12 residues. V was trimmed by 0 bases and J by 9 bases, leaving 7 bases between them. Per the germline V gene, CDR1 is SGDLS and CDR2 is YYNGEE. The sequence derives from an adult who was a healthcare worker with PCR-confirmed SARS-CoV-2 infection or an uninfected control (not recorded which). V gene TRBV9 combines with J gene TRBJ2-1; D gene unclear. The sample consisted of whole blood. For the CDR3, the DNA is TGTGCCAGCAGCGTAGCCGTCGGTGAGCAGTTCTTC. This gives the protein CASSVAVGEQFF.